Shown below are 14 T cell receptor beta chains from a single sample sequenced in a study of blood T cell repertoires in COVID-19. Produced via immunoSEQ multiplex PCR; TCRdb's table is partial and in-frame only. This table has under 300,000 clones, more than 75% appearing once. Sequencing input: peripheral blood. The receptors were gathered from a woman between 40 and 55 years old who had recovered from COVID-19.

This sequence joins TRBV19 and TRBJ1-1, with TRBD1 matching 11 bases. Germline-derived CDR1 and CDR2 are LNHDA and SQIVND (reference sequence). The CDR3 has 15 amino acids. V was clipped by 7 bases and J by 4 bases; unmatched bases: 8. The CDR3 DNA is TGTGCCAGTACCTCCCGGACAGGGGGCGGCACTGAAGCTTTCTTT. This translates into CASTSRTGGGTEAFF.

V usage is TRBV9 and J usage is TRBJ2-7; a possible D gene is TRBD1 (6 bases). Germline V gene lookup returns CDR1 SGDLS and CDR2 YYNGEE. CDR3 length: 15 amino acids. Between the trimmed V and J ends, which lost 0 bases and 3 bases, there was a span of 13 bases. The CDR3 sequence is CASSVGGRTDYEQYF. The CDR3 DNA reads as TGTGCCAGCAGCGTAGGGGGACGGACAGACTACGAGCAGTACTTC.

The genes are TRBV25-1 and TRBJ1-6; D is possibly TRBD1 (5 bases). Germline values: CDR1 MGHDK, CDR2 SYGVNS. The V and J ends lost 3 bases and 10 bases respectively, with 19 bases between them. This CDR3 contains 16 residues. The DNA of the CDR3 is TGTGCCAGCAGTGATGGGGGGACCCGTCACGGGTCACCCCTCCACTTT. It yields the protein CASSDGGTRHGSPLHF.

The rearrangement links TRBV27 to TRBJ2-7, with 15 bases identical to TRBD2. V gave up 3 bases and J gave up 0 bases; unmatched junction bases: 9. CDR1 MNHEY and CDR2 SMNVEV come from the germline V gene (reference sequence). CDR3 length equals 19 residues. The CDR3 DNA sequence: TGTGCCAGCAGTTTCCTCCCGGGACTAGCGGGAGGACCCTCCTACGAGCAGTACGTC. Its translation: CASSFLPGLAGGPSYEQYV.

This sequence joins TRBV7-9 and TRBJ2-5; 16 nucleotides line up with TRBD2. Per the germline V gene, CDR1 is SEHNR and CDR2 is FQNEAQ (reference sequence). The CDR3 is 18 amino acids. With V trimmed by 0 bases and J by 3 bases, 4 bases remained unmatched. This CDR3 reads CASSLALGTSGREETQYF. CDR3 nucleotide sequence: TGTGCCAGCAGCTTAGCACTCGGGACTAGCGGGAGGGAAGAGACCCAGTACTTC.

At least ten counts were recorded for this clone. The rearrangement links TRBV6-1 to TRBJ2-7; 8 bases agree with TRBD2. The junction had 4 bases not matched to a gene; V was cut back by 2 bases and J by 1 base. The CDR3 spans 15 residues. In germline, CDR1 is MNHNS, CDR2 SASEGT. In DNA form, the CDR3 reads TGTGCCAGCAGTGAATGGGCTAGCGGGTCCTACGAGCAGTACGTC. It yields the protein CASSEWASGSYEQYV.

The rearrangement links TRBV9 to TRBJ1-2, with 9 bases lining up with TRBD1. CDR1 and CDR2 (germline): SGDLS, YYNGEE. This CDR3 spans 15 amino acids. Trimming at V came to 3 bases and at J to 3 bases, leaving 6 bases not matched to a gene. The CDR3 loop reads CASSAADRGDYGYTF. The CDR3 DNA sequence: TGTGCCAGCAGCGCCGCCGACAGGGGGGACTATGGCTACACCTTC.

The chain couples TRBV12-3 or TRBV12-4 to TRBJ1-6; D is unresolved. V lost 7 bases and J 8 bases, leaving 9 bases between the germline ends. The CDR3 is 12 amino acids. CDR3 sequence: CASTPGDSPLHF. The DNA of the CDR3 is TGTGCCAGCACCCCCGGGGATTCACCCCTCCACTTT.

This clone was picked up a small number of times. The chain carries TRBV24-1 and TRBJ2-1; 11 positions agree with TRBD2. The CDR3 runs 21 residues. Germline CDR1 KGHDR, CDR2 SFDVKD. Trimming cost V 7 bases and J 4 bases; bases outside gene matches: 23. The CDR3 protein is CATSPTQLAGVGLGAYNEQFF. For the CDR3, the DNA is TGTGCCACCAGCCCGACCCAACTAGCGGGGGTGGGCCTGGGTGCTTACAATGAGCAGTTCTTC.

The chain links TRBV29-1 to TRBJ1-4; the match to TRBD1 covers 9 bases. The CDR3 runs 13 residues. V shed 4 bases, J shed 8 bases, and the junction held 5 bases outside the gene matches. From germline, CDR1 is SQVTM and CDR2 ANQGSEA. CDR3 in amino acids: CSVGQGVGEKLFF. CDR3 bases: TGCAGCGTTGGACAGGGGGTAGGGGAAAAACTGTTTTTT.

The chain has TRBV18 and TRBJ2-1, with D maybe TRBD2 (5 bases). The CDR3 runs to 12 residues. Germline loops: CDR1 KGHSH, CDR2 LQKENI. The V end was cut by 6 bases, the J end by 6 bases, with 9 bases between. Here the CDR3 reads CASSLTSNEQFF. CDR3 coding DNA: TGTGCCAGCTCCCTCACTAGCAATGAGCAGTTCTTC.

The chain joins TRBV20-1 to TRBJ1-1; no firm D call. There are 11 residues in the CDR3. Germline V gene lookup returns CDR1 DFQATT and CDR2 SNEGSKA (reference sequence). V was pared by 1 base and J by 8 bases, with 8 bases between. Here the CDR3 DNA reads TGCAGTGCTAGAGCGTCCCAGGAAGCTTTCTTT. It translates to CSARASQEAFF.

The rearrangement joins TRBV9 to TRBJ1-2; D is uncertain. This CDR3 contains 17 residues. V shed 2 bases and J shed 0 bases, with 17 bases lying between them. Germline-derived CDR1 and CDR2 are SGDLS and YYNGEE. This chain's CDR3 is CASSVGEGPKANYGYTF. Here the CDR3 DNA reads TGTGCCAGCAGCGTCGGCGAGGGCCCGAAAGCTAACTATGGCTACACCTTC.

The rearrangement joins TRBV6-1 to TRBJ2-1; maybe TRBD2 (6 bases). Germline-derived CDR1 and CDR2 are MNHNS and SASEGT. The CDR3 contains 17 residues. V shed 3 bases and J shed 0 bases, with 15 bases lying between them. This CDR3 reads CASSDGRGGSSYNEQFF. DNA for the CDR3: TGTGCCAGCAGTGACGGGCGGGGCGGCAGCTCCTACAATGAGCAGTTCTTC.